In its sample, the clone carrying this T cell receptor (beta chain) was seen a few times. Use of 60 Vbeta and 13 Jbeta primers characterized the PCR. Method: immunoSEQ multiplex PCR; TCRdb's copy keeps in-frame clones and lacks some. The repertoire holds about 110,000 clones, with around 64% as singletons. These data originate in a study of cytomegalovirus exposure and HLA in healthy donors. The CDR3 is 15 amino acids. Germline CDR1 reads MDHEN; CDR2 reads SYDVKM. Trimming at V came to 5 bases and at J to 3 bases, leaving 5 bases not matched to a gene. Material: PBMCs. The chain is built from TRBV28 and TRBJ2-1; 9 bases map to TRBD2. The clonotype originates from a woman under 40 in good health and CMV-seronegative. In nucleotides, the CDR3 is TGTGCCAGCAGTCGGCTAGCGGGATACTACAATGAGCAGTTCTTC. Translated, it gives CASSRLAGYYNEQFF.